The sequence of this TCR beta chain was determined in a study of blood T cell repertoires in COVID-19. On the study more broadly: Material from acute and convalescent COVID-19 was sourced from the United States, Italy and Spain. PBMCs, B-cell-depleted T cells, or T cells provided the cDNA or gDNA that made up the material.

Comments on this clone: The junction shows a germline mismatch at one end, possibly a read error.

Original processing notes: Amplification of reference gene primers was used by the study to estimate nucleated cell counts. Profiled with immunoSEQ multiplex PCR; TCRdb holds only in-frame clones, not every one. V, J and clone size are those of that table, while D and trimming were read from the DNA. The sample has some 31,000 clones, about 89% seen once. The sequenced sample was peripheral blood. The clonotype was recovered from a man in his 70s with active COVID-19.

The CDR3 region is CASSPREGGPQHF. CDR3 in DNA: TGTGCTAGCAGCCCGCGGGAGGGGGGGCCCCAGCATTTT. The genes are TRBV7-7 and TRBJ1-5, with D possibly matching TRBD1 (6 bases). The length of the CDR3 is 13 residues. The germline gives CDR1 SSHAT, CDR2 FNYEAQ (reference sequence).